This TCR beta chain was sequenced in a study of T-cell memory formation after mild COVID-19. The study, taken as a whole, reports: Cross-reactive memory appears to have joined, as suggested by some responding clones showing up in pre-infection memory. Later expanders leaned CD4+, whereas clones that contracted between day 15 and 85 were balanced CD4/CD8. In second-wave clones peaking day 37, SARS-CoV-2 specificity remained unconfirmed.

Libraries for TCRalpha and TCRbeta carried sample barcodes and unique molecular identifiers via 5'RACE. TCRdb re-analysed the 5' RACE reads in MiXCR, keeping a single row per CDR3 protein. The sample includes about 140,000 distinct CDR3 sequences, roughly 24% of them seen just once. This clonotype was counted a few times. The antigen remains undetermined. This CDR3 is 13 amino acids long. CDR1 LNHNV and CDR2 YYDKDF come from the germline V gene (reference sequence). V lost 6 bases and J lost 2, with 11 bases in between. Sequenced material: PBMCs or a T cell subset sorted from them (not recorded which). The TCR sequence derives from an adult woman who had mild COVID-19 (a few samples of this study predate the infection). Cell type and time point are not known. The V gene is TRBV15, the J gene TRBJ2-7; possibly TRBD1 or TRBD2 for D (5 bases each). This chain's CDR3 is CATSYGTTYEQYF. In nucleotides, the CDR3 is TGTGCCACCAGTTACGGGACCACCTACGAGCAGTACTTC. Supplemented by reference TRBV15 and TRBJ2-7, the full variable domain reads DAMVIQNPRYQVTQFGKPVTLSCSQTLNHNVMYWYQQKSSQAPKLLFHYYDKDFNNEADTPDNFQSRRPNTSFCFLDIRSPGLGDTAMYLCATSYGTTYEQYFGPGTRLTVT.